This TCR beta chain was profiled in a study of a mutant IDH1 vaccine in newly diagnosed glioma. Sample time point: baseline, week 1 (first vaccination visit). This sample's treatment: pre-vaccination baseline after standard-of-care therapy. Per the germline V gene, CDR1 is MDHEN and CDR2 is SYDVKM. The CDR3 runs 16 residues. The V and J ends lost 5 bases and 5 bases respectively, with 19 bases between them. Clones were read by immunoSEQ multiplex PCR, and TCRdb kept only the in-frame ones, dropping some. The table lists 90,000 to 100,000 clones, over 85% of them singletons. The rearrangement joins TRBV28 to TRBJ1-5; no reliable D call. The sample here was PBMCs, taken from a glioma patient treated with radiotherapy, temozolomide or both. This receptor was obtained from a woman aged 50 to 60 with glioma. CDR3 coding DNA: TGTGCCAGCAGTCCCCCCCTCCACACGAATCATCAGCCCCAGCATTTT. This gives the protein CASSPPLHTNHQPQHF.